Presented here are 18 T cell receptor beta chains from one specimen sequenced in a study of shared clonotypes between healthy human individuals. This table comes from immunoSEQ multiplex PCR, and its TCRdb copy is limited to in-frame clones, with some not included. The data show about 2.3 million clones, 92% seen once. Sequencing was done on a sample of naive CD4+ T cells from PBMCs. The subset: CD45RA+ positively selected. These receptors all stem from a man aged 18-30 years in good health. Some clones in this sample may be carry-over from other donors' samples.

The chain carries TRBV28 and TRBJ2-5; 7 positions match TRBD1. CDR1 is MDHEN, CDR2 SYDVKM, per germline. Trimming removed 6 bases from V and 5 bases from J; junction bases left unmatched: 12. The CDR3 totals 15 residues. The DNA of the CDR3 is TGTGCCAGCAGGTCCGGGACAGCCGCTAGGGAGACCCAGTACTTC. Amino acid sequence: CASRSGTAARETQYF.

Written as DNA, the CDR3 is TGCGCCAGCAGCTTGCATTCCAAAGAGACCCAGTACTTC. It codes for CASSLHSKETQYF. The chain employs TRBV5-1 and TRBJ2-5; D unresolved. Trimming stripped 1 base from V and 3 bases from J, with 7 bases between. This CDR3 has 13 residues. Per germline, CDR1 SGHRS and CDR2 YFSETQ.

The chain has TRBV5-1 and TRBJ2-2, with 13 bases aligning to TRBD2. Per germline, CDR1 SGHRS and CDR2 YFSETQ. V gave up 0 bases and J gave up 1 base; unmatched junction bases: 6. The CDR3 is 19 amino acids. The CDR3 sequence: CASSLVGTSGTRNTGELFF. CDR3 in DNA: TGCGCCAGCAGCTTGGTGGGGACTAGCGGGACCCGGAACACCGGGGAGCTGTTTTTT.

A note on this clone: Distinct nucleotide sequences in the sample also encode this CDR3. The rearrangement joins TRBV7-3 to TRBJ2-2; D not resolved. The CDR3 is 14 amino acids. V dropped 1 base and J dropped 0 bases, with 3 bases sitting between them. The V gene's germline CDR1 is SGHTA and CDR2 FQGTGA. CDR3 in DNA: TGTGCCAGCAGCTTAATTTCGAACACCGGGGAGCTGTTTTTT. This codes for CASSLISNTGELFF.

This chain uses TRBV28 with TRBJ1-4; TRBD1 agrees at 8 bases. Losses at the gene ends were 7 bases for V and 8 bases for J; bases not matched to a gene: 21. The CDR3 has 18 residues. CDR1 and CDR2 (germline): MDHEN, SYDVKM. CDR3 coding DNA: TGTGCCAGCAAAGGTCCTCCGGGACAGGTTCAGGCAGGAGAAAAACTGTTTTTT. Residues: CASKGPPGQVQAGEKLFF.

The chain employs TRBV27 and TRBJ2-1, with TRBD2 as a possible D gene (7 bases). The V end lost 1 base, the J end lost 4 bases, and 11 bases lay between the germline ends. The CDR3 has 15 residues. CDR1 is MNHEY and CDR2 is SMNVEV in the germline V gene (reference sequence). CDR3 amino acids: CASSLLGGQYNEQFF. CDR3 bases: TGTGCCAGCAGTTTATTGGGGGGGCAGTACAATGAGCAGTTCTTC.

V usage is TRBV28 and J usage is TRBJ1-1, with unresolved D. The CDR3 length is 14 residues. Trimming pared 4 bases from V and 1 base from J, leaving 10 bases between. Germline assignment: CDR1 MDHEN and CDR2 SYDVKM. The CDR3, as DNA: TGTGCCAGCAGTTCCCCGGCCGAGAACACTGAAGCTTTCTTT. Translating gives CASSSPAENTEAFF.

The V call is TRBV19, the J call TRBJ1-1, with D unclear. The CDR3 is made up of 16 amino acids. The germline V and J ends were trimmed by 5 bases and 1 base, with 17 bases remaining between them. Per the germline V gene, CDR1 is LNHDA and CDR2 is SQIVND (reference sequence). The chain's CDR3 is CASSARGLLGNTEAFF. CDR3 DNA sequence: TGTGCCAGTAGTGCTCGCGGGCTCTTGGGGAACACTGAAGCTTTCTTT.

The chain is built from TRBV4-1 and TRBJ1-1, with a possible D match to TRBD1 (6 bases). The V end lost 4 bases, the J end lost 1 base, and 13 bases lay between the germline ends. From germline, CDR1 is MGHRA and CDR2 YSYEKL. CDR3 length: 15 residues. The CDR3 DNA reads TGCGCCAGCAGCCTATTAGGGGGACAGAACACTGAAGCTTTCTTT. Its protein is CASSLLGGQNTEAFF.

The V call is TRBV11-2, the J call TRBJ2-2; 11 nucleotides line up with TRBD1. J lost 4 bases, V lost 4 bases, and 14 bases had no gene match. The CDR3 is 19 residues long. CDR1 and CDR2 from the germline V gene are SGHAT and FQNNGV. The CDR3 sequence: CASSSPRDRGSLVTGELFF. CDR3 sequence (DNA): TGTGCCAGCAGCTCACCCCGGGACAGGGGGTCCTTAGTCACCGGGGAGCTGTTTTTT.

As regards this clone: Other nucleotide sequences from this sample produce the same CDR3. The CDR3 nucleotides read TGTGCCTGGAGTGTACTCCGGGGCTACACCTTC. This encodes CAWSVLRGYTF. The chain is built from TRBV30 and TRBJ1-2; the D is unclear. Trimming took 0 bases from V and 8 from J, leaving 7 bases between them. Looked up from germline, CDR1 is GTSNPN and CDR2 is SVGIG (reference sequence). This CDR3 has 11 residues.

The V and J genes are TRBV27 and TRBJ2-5; D unresolved. V was cut by 0 bases and J by 5 bases, with 10 bases left in between. In germline, CDR1 is MNHEY, CDR2 SMNVEV (reference sequence). The CDR3 loop spans 14 amino acids. The CDR3 DNA reads as TGTGCCAGCAGTTTATCCCCTAGGACGGAGACCCAGTACTTC. It codes for CASSLSPRTETQYF.

This chain joins TRBV7-3 and TRBJ2-7; 8 bases line up with TRBD2. Per the germline V gene, CDR1 is SGHTA and CDR2 is FQGTGA. CDR3 length: 14 amino acids. After removal of 5 bases from V and 9 bases from J, the junction contained 12 bases not matched to a gene. The CDR3 here is CASSPGEAGDAQYF. CDR3 DNA sequence: TGTGCCAGCAGCCCAGGTGAAGCGGGAGACGCGCAGTACTTC.

V and J are TRBV5-1 and TRBJ2-1, with TRBD2 as a possible D gene (6 bases). The CDR3 extends over 15 amino acids. V gave up 0 bases and J gave up 10 bases, with 17 bases separating them. Per germline, CDR1 SGHRS and CDR2 YFSETQ. The CDR3 nucleotides are TGCGCCAGCAGCTTGGGCGGGACTTCCTTGGAGGAGCAGTTCTTC. Translation: CASSLGGTSLEEQFF.

V and J are TRBV20-1 and TRBJ2-1; D gene ambiguous. Germline CDR1 reads DFQATT; CDR2 reads SNEGSKA (reference sequence). CDR3 length: 11 residues. V gave up 7 bases and J gave up 9 bases, with 13 bases separating them. CDR3 coding DNA: TGCAGTGACGGACGATTTAGTGAGCAGTTCTTC. Residues: CSDGRFSEQFF.

The chain uses TRBV6-1 and TRBJ2-1; no firm D call. CDR1 is MNHNS and CDR2 is SASEGT in the germline V gene. V lost 6 bases and J lost 5, with 8 bases in between. The CDR3 runs to 12 residues. Written as DNA, the CDR3 is TGTGCCAGCAGGGTACGGAACAATGAGCAGTTCTTC. Protein product: CASRVRNNEQFF.

The V gene is TRBV9, the J gene TRBJ1-4; D is perhaps TRBD1 (6 bases). Germline lookup yields CDR1 SGDLS and CDR2 YYNGEE. The CDR3 length is 15 residues. V lost 4 bases and J 8 bases, leaving 18 bases between the germline ends. The DNA of the CDR3 is TGTGCCAGCAGCAACAATCCGGGGGCCGGAGAAAAACTGTTTTTT. Amino acid sequence: CASSNNPGAGEKLFF.

V is TRBV2 and J is TRBJ2-5; TRBD2 agrees at 7 bases. Per the germline V gene, CDR1 is SNHLY and CDR2 is FYNNEI. The V and J ends lost 6 bases and 0 bases, in that order; junction bases with no gene match: 13. CDR3 length: 17 amino acids. Here the CDR3 DNA reads TGTGCCAGCAGCGATGTCAAGCGGGGACCGGACCAAGAGACCCAGTACTTC. Its translation: CASSDVKRGPDQETQYF.